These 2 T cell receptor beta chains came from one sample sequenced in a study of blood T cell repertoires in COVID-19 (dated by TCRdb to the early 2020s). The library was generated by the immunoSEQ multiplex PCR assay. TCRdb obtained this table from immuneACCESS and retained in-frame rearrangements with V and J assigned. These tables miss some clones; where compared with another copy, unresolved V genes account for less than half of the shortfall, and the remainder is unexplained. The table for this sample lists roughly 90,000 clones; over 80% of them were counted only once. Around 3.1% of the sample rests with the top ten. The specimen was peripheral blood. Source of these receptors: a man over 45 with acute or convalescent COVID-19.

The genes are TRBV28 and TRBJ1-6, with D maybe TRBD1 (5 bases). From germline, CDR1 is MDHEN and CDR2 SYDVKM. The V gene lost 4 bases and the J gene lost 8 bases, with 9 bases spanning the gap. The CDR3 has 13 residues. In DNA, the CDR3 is TGTGCCAGCAGTTCAGGGAATGATTCACCCCTCCACTTT. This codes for CASSSGNDSPLHF.

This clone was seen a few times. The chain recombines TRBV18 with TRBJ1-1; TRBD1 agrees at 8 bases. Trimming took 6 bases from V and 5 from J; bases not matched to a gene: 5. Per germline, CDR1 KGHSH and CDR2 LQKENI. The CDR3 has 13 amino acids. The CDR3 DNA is TGTGCCAGCTCTCAGGGGGCAGAGACTGAAGCTTTCTTT. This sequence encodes CASSQGAETEAFF. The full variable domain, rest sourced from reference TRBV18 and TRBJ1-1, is NAGVMQNPRHLVRRRGQEARLRCSPMKGHSHVYWYRQLPEEGLKFMVYLQKENIIDESGMPKERFSAEFPKEGPSILRIQQVVRGDSAAYFCASSQGAETEAFFGQGTRLTVV.